The entry below gives a single T cell receptor beta chain sequence along with its context. Its target is unknown. This record comes from a study of cytomegalovirus exposure and HLA in healthy donors. Researchers ran the PCR with 60 Vbeta and 13 Jbeta primers. Here immunoSEQ multiplex PCR was the method, and the copy in TCRdb shows in-frame clones only, minus some. Among 130,000 or so clones listed, 65% to 85% were seen once. CDR1 and CDR2 (germline): MGHRA, YSYEKL. Trimming removed 0 bases from V and 6 bases from J, with 12 bases in between. The CDR3 loop spans 15 amino acids. Broader study findings: On later analysis, the bulk of CMV-associated TCR beta chains appeared to be HLA-restricted. A later look showed TCR association rates differing by HLA locus, highest for DRB1 and lowest for HLA-C. In a later analysis, specific HLA alleles were associated with approximately 16,000 TCR beta sequences at a 0.05 false discovery rate. An assumption of roughly uniform sequencing depth across donors underlay the presence/absence analyses.

The sequenced sample consisted of PBMCs. The TCR was taken from a woman aged 40 to 50 in good health and CMV-seropositive. The chain is built from TRBV4-1 and TRBJ1-5; weak D call: TRBD1 (6 bases). Written as DNA, the CDR3 is TGCGCCAGCAGCCAAGAAATAACAGGGTTTCAGCCCCAGCATTTT. Translated: CASSQEITGFQPQHF.